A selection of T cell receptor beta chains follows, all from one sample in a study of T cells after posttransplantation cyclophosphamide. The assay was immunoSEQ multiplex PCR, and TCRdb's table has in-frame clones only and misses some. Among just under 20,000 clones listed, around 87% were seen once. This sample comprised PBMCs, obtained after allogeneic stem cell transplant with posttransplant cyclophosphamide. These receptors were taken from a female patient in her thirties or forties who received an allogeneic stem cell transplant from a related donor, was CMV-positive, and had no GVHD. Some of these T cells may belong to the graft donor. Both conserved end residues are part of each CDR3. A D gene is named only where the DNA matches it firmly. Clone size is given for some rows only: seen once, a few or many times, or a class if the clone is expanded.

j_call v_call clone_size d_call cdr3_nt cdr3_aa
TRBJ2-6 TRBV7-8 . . TGTGCCAGCAGCCCACGAGATTTTTCTGGGGCCAACGTCCTGACTTTC CASSPRDFSGANVLTF
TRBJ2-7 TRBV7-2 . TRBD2 TGTGCCAGCAGCTTGGCTACTAGCGGGAGATACGAGCAGTACTTC CASSLATSGRYEQYF
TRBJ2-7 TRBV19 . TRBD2 TGTGCCAGTAGTATAACTAGCGGGAACTACTACGAGCAGTACTTC CASSITSGNYYEQYF
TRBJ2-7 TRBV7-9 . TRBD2 TGTGCCAGCAGCCCGTCACGTTTCAGCGGGAGGGAGGGTTACGAGCAGTACTTC CASSPSRFSGREGYEQYF
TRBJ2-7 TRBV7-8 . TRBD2 TGTGCCAGCAGCTTCCTGGGACTAGCGGCCCTGAGCTCCTACGAGCAGTACTTC CASSFLGLAALSSYEQYF
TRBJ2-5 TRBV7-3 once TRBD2 TGTGCCAGCAGCCGGGGAGCGGGAGGGCAAGAGACCCAGTACTTC CASSRGAGGQETQYF
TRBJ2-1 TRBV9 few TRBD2 TGTGCCAGCAGCGACCGCTCAAGTTCAGCGGGAGGTGGGGTCAATGAGCAGTTCTTC CASSDRSSSAGGGVNEQFF
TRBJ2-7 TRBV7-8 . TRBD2 TGTGCCAGCAGCCTATCCGCGGGGGGCCTCCCGGGGGAGCAGTACTTC CASSLSAGGLPGEQYF
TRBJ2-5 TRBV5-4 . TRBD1 TGTGCCAGCAGCTGGCAGGGGGCGCGGGATGAGACCCAGTACTTC CASSWQGARDETQYF
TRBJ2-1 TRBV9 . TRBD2 TGTGCCAGCAGCGTAGAGAGGGAGGACGGACTAGCGGGAAAGTACGAGCAGTTCTTC CASSVEREDGLAGKYEQFF
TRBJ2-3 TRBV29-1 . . TGCAGCGTCCTTCTTGGAGTGGGCACAGATACGCAGTATTTT CSVLLGVGTDTQYF
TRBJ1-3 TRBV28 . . TGTGCCAGCACTTACTGGGGCAGTACAGCTGGAAACACCATATATTTT CASTYWGSTAGNTIYF
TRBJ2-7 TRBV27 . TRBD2 TGTGCCAGCAGTTTAACTAGCGGCTCCTACGAGCAGTACTTC CASSLTSGSYEQYF
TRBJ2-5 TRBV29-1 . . TGCAGCGTTGATCAGGGAAAGGAAGAGACCCAGTACTTC CSVDQGKEETQYF
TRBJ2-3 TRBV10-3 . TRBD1 TGTGCCATCAGTGAGATACCCTCCGGGACAGGGACCTCAGATACGCAGTATTTT CAISEIPSGTGTSDTQYF
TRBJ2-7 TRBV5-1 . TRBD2 TGCGCCAGCAGCCCGACGACTAGCGGGAGCTCTATCTTC CASSPTTSGSSIF
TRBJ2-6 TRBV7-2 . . TGTGCCAGCAGCTACCTGGGAGTTCTGGGCTCTGGGGCCAACGTCCTGACTTTC CASSYLGVLGSGANVLTF